One and the same sample provided the 5 T cell receptor beta chains below, sequenced in a study of blood T cell repertoires in COVID-19. Assay: immunoSEQ multiplex PCR; the TCRdb copy retains only in-frame clones and omits some. The sample holds 52,000 or so clones, approximately 86% seen once. Material for sequencing was peripheral blood. The receptors stem from a woman in her 70s with active COVID-19.

CDR3 residues: CSVSRWDRVSAEQYF. Here the CDR3 DNA reads TGCAGCGTCAGTCGTTGGGACAGGGTCTCGGCGGAGCAGTACTTC. J is TRBJ2-7 and V is TRBV29-1; 9 bases match TRBD1. The CDR3 extends over 15 amino acids. Germline V lookup: CDR1 SQVTM, CDR2 ANQGSEA. V lost 6 bases to trimming and J lost 7 bases; unmatched junction nucleotides: 16.

The CDR3 spells CASSLDRSADTQYF. Written as DNA, the CDR3 is TGTGCCAGCAGCTTAGACAGGTCGGCAGATACGCAGTATTTT. V is TRBV7-9 and J is TRBJ2-3; tentatively, D is TRBD1 (5 bases). The V and J ends lost 1 base and 4 bases respectively, with 9 bases between them. The CDR3 extends over 14 amino acids. Germline assignment: CDR1 SEHNR and CDR2 FQNEAQ (reference sequence).

The rearrangement uses TRBV4-1 and TRBJ1-4; tentative D call: TRBD1 (5 bases). V lost 0 bases and J lost 2, with 10 bases in between. Germline V lookup: CDR1 MGHRA, CDR2 YSYEKL. The CDR3 loop spans 16 amino acids. CDR3 sequence reads: CASSQDNDSTNEKLFF. The CDR3 DNA reads as TGCGCCAGCAGCCAAGATAACGACAGTACTAATGAAAAACTGTTTTTT.

The chain combines TRBV28 with TRBJ2-7; 10 nucleotides agree with TRBD2. Germline V gives CDR1 MDHEN, CDR2 SYDVKM. V lost 9 bases, J lost 6 bases, and 14 bases stayed unmatched. The CDR3 has 15 residues. In nucleotides, the CDR3 is TGTGCCAGAACTCCTTCTGGGACTAGCGCTTGCGAGCAGTACTTC. This encodes CARTPSGTSACEQYF.

The V and J genes are TRBV11-2 and TRBJ2-5, with D unresolved. Germline values: CDR1 SGHAT, CDR2 FQNNGV. The CDR3 runs 13 residues. V gave up 0 bases and J gave up 5 bases, with 7 bases separating them. CDR3 sequence reads: CASSLEPAETQYF. In DNA form, the CDR3 reads TGTGCCAGCAGCTTAGAACCAGCGGAGACCCAGTACTTC.